Listed here is a single T cell receptor beta chain. Its antigen is as yet unknown. This record belongs to a study of Ad26.COV2.S vaccination and SARS-CoV-2 variants. Study context: The trial was COV1001 and the donor's arm was Ad26.COV2.S. Each vaccinee took Ad26.COV2.S intramuscularly, once or twice 56 days apart. Study results and limitations: For non-spike TCRs, breadth in vaccine recipients resembled that in placebo recipients.

Only in-frame clones appear in the TCRdb table, and some are missing; sequencing was by immunoSEQ multiplex PCR. The data contain 350,000 to 600,000 clones, 89% of them singletons. Treatment here: around 19 received Ad26.COV2.S at low or high dose, single or two shots; several received placebo; per-sample allocation not given. Specimen acquisition occurred on day 63 following the initial vaccine or placebo injection. Trimming took 0 bases from V and 8 from J; bases not matched to a gene: 6. There are 14 residues in the CDR3. The germline V gene has CDR1 SGHRS and CDR2 YFSETQ. This clonotype was sampled from a person between 18 and 60 years old who received the Ad26.COV2.S COVID-19 vaccine or a placebo. V gene TRBV5-1 combines with J gene TRBJ2-3; the match to TRBD2 covers 7 bases. Sequenced material: peripheral blood, taken in a trial of Ad26.COV2.S vaccine versus placebo. CDR3 in DNA: TGCGCCAGCAGCTTGGCCGGAGGGGAGGGTACGCAGTATTTT. Amino acids: CASSLAGGEGTQYF.